This TCR beta chain derives from a study of shared clonotypes between healthy human individuals. This table comes from immunoSEQ multiplex PCR, and its TCRdb copy is limited to in-frame clones, with some not included. Among some 2.4 million clones listed, over 85% were seen once. V was shortened by 3 bases and J by 3 bases, with 12 bases between the two germline ends. The germline gives CDR1 LNHDA, CDR2 SQIVND (reference sequence). The CDR3 consists of 14 residues. The specimen sequenced was naive CD4+ T cells from PBMCs. The subset is: CD45RA+ positively selected. The source of this sequence is a man aged 18 to 30 in good health. Some clones in this sample may be carry-over from other donors' samples. The V call is TRBV19, the J call TRBJ2-7; D ambiguous. The CDR3 sequence: CASSISADLYEQYF. CDR3 DNA: TGTGCCAGTAGTATTTCGGCAGATCTCTACGAGCAGTACTTC.